The source of this T cell receptor beta chain is a study of blood T cell dynamics during melanoma immunotherapy. The overall study: First-line therapy was either pembrolizumab or nivolumab with ipilimumab for metastatic melanoma.

Time point of the sample: week 3, after first cycle of checkpoint inhibitor. Patients with prior systemic cancer treatment, concomitant immunosuppressants, or other active malignancies were excluded. Only a few counts were recorded for this clone. Each bulk PBMC sample had roughly 350 ng DNA loaded. Profiling relied on immunoSEQ multiplex PCR, and the TCRdb table lists in-frame clones only, not all of them. The sample consists of over 5,500 clones, approximately 85% of them appearing once. This CDR3 region has 13 residues. This sequence joins TRBV21-1 and TRBJ1-1. TRBV21-1 is noted as a pseudogene. The sequence was obtained from a human donor with melanoma. Some clones in this sample may be carry-over from other donors' samples. The specimen comprised blood, sampled from a patient treated with checkpoint blockade. CDR3: CASSEYWGTEAFF. DNA of the CDR3: TGTGCCAGCAGCGAGTATTGGGGCACTGAAGCTTTCTTT.